Below, 10 T cell receptor beta chains from the same sample are listed, as sequenced in a study of blood T cell repertoires in COVID-19. Clones were read by immunoSEQ multiplex PCR, and TCRdb kept only the in-frame ones, dropping some. The data hold 90,000 to 120,000 clones, with about nine tenths observed a single time. Sequencing was carried out using peripheral blood. These receptors were taken from a man in his fifties with acute or convalescent COVID-19.

The gene calls are TRBV2 and TRBJ2-1, with 11 bases matching TRBD2. The germline V gene encodes CDR1 SNHLY and CDR2 FYNNEI. The CDR3 spans 14 residues. The V and J ends lost 7 bases and 7 bases, in that order; junction bases with no gene match: 6. The CDR3, as DNA: TGTGCCAGCAAGGGGGCTAGCGGGAGGAATGAGCAGTTCTTC. This codes for CASKGASGRNEQFF.

The rearrangement joins TRBV5-1 to TRBJ2-3; 9 bases fit TRBD2. CDR1 SGHRS and CDR2 YFSETQ come from the germline V gene. The J segment lost 4 bases and the V segment lost 0 bases, leaving 9 bases of the junction unmatched. This CDR3 has 17 amino acids. The CDR3 protein is CASSLGVAGAGSDTQYF. The CDR3 nucleotides are TGCGCCAGCAGCTTGGGTGTAGCGGGAGCAGGGTCAGATACGCAGTATTTT.

This clone has only a few counts. The chain recombines TRBV18 with TRBJ2-1; 9 nucleotides align to TRBD2. The CDR3 sequence is 16 residues long. Unmatched junction bases numbered 9, after V lost 3 bases and J lost 6 bases. The germline V gene encodes CDR1 KGHSH and CDR2 LQKENI. CDR3 in amino acids: CASSPPELAGPNEQFF. The CDR3 region has the DNA TGTGCCAGCTCACCCCCCGAACTAGCGGGCCCCAATGAGCAGTTCTTC. Combining the CDR3 with reference TRBV18 and TRBJ2-1 gives the whole variable domain NAGVMQNPRHLVRRRGQEARLRCSPMKGHSHVYWYRQLPEEGLKFMVYLQKENIIDESGMPKERFSAEFPKEGPSILRIQQVVRGDSAAYFCASSPPELAGPNEQFFGPGTRLTVL.

V gene TRBV5-1 combines with J gene TRBJ2-7, with D tentatively TRBD1 (5 bases). This CDR3 has 12 amino acids. Germline assignment: CDR1 SGHRS and CDR2 YFSETQ. The V end was cut by 3 bases, the J end by 3 bases, with 7 bases between. In nucleotides, the CDR3 is TGCGCCAGCAGCTACGACAGCTACGAGCAGTACTTC. This encodes CASSYDSYEQYF.

The genes are TRBV4-2 and TRBJ2-1, with TRBD2 matching 8 bases. Unmatched junction bases numbered 11, after V lost 5 bases and J lost 8 bases. There are 15 residues in the CDR3. Per the germline V gene, CDR1 is LGHNA and CDR2 is YNFKEQ. CDR3 protein: CASSYSGARGDEQFF. In DNA, the CDR3 is TGTGCCAGCAGCTATAGCGGGGCGAGGGGGGATGAGCAGTTCTTC.

The chain links TRBV7-9 to TRBJ2-3; 9 bases align to TRBD2. The CDR3 runs 14 residues. V shed 6 bases, J shed 4 bases, and the junction held 5 bases outside the gene matches. Germline-derived CDR1 and CDR2 are SEHNR and FQNEAQ (reference sequence). The CDR3 sequence: CASRSTSGADTQYF. DNA of the CDR3: TGTGCCAGCAGATCGACTAGCGGAGCAGATACGCAGTATTTT.

The chain combines TRBV7-9 with TRBJ1-4; TRBD1 agrees at 8 bases. The CDR3 is 16 amino acids. CDR1 is SEHNR and CDR2 is FQNEAQ in the germline V gene (reference sequence). V dropped 1 base and J dropped 4; count of bases not matched to a gene: 5. The CDR3 DNA is TGTGCCAGCAGCTTAGGGACAGGGTGGAGTAATGAAAAACTGTTTTTT. It yields the protein CASSLGTGWSNEKLFF.

This clone was seen just once. The V call is TRBV6-2 or TRBV6-3, the J call TRBJ2-3, with D perhaps TRBD2 (6 bases). Trimming stripped 0 bases from V and 0 bases from J, with 19 bases between. In germline, CDR1 is MNHEY, CDR2 SVGEGT. CDR3 length: 19 amino acids. The CDR3 loop is CASSYSIEGDGTSTDTQYF. CDR3 in DNA: TGTGCCAGCAGTTACTCGATTGAAGGGGATGGGACTAGCACAGATACGCAGTATTTT.

This sequence joins TRBV6-5 and TRBJ1-6, with D perhaps TRBD1 (5 bases). This CDR3 spans 14 amino acids. Between the trimmed V and J ends, which lost 6 bases and 8 bases, there was a span of 14 bases. Germline CDR1 and CDR2: MNHEY and SVGAGI. The CDR3: CASSPTAEDSPLHF. CDR3 nucleotide sequence: TGTGCCAGCAGCCCGACAGCTGAGGATTCACCCCTCCACTTT.

This clone was seen only once. The V and J genes are TRBV6-6 and TRBJ2-3; possible D gene TRBD2, 6 bases. The germline gives CDR1 MNHNY, CDR2 SVGAGI (reference sequence). CDR3 length: 12 residues. Trimming cost V 10 bases and J 6 bases, with 14 bases left between them. CDR3 coding DNA: TGTGCCACCGGGACTCCTGGGGATACGCAGTATTTT. It yields the protein CATGTPGDTQYF.